This is a list of T cell receptor beta chains from one sample in a study of cytotoxic CD8 clonotypes in ibrutinib-treated CLL. The assay was immunoSEQ multiplex PCR, and TCRdb's table has in-frame clones only and misses some. The table records hundreds of thousands of clones, about 61% of them present only once. Material: PBMCs, obtained after 36 months of ibrutinib treatment. The receptors stem from a human donor with chronic lymphocytic leukemia. Both conserved end residues are part of each CDR3. The D gene is left open where the match is weak. Clone size is not always given. Where it is, it says once, few, many or a class for expanded clones.

clone_size	v_call	j_call	d_call	cdr3_nt	cdr3_aa
.	TRBV5-1	TRBJ1-4	.	TGCGCCAGCAGCTTGGCCGGGGGGCCTAATGAAAAACTGTTTTTT	CASSLAGGPNEKLFF
.	TRBV5-8	TRBJ1-6	.	TGTGCCAGCAGCTTGGAGCCCGGGACTGTTTCCTCACCCCTCCACTTT	CASSLEPGTVSSPLHF
few	TRBV28	TRBJ1-2	.	TGTGCCAGCAGACAAGCGACAGCCTATGGCTACACCTTC	CASRQATAYGYTF
once	TRBV28	TRBJ2-7	TRBD2	TGTGCCAGCAGGACTAGCGGGAGGTTGCGGGAGCAGTACTTC	CASRTSGRLREQYF
.	TRBV20-1	TRBJ2-2	.	TGCAGTGCTAACGGCGGCGGGGAGCTGTTTTTT	CSANGGGELFF
few	TRBV28	TRBJ1-1	TRBD1	TGTGCCAGCAGTGTTGGGAGGGGGCTGAACACTGAAGCTTTCTTT	CASSVGRGLNTEAFF
.	TRBV4-1	TRBJ1-3	TRBD1	TGCGCCAGCAGCCAGCTACAGGGGACTGGAAACACCATATATTTT	CASSQLQGTGNTIYF
.	TRBV4-1	TRBJ1-2	.	TGCGCCAGCAGCCAAGCGGGGAGCTATGGCTACACCTTC	CASSQAGSYGYTF
.	TRBV18	TRBJ1-3	.	TGTGCCAGCTTTAGGTCCTCTGGAAACACCATATATTTT	CASFRSSGNTIYF
few	TRBV27	TRBJ1-5	.	TGTGCCAGCAGCAGAGGCCGGGGTACGGGGCCCCAGCATTTT	CASSRGRGTGPQHF
.	TRBV7-2	TRBJ1-2	.	TGTGCCAGCAGCTTAGCGCTGGGGGCACTTGTCTACACCTTC	CASSLALGALVYTF
.	TRBV10-3	TRBJ1-2	.	TGTGCCATCAGTGAGTTAAAGAGAGGGCTTCCACGTTTCGACTATGGCTACACCTTC	CAISELKRGLPRFDYGYTF
.	TRBV10-3	TRBJ1-2	.	TGTGCCATCAGTGAGGACCGGCTCTATGGCTACACCTTC	CAISEDRLYGYTF
.	TRBV29-1	TRBJ2-2	TRBD2	TGCAGCGTTCACGGGACTAGCGGGAACACCGGGGAGCTGTTTTTT	CSVHGTSGNTGELFF
.	TRBV9	TRBJ2-7	TRBD2	TGTGCCAGCAGCGTGGGCACTAGCGGTTACGAGCAGTACTTC	CASSVGTSGYEQYF
many	TRBV7-9	TRBJ2-7	.	TGTGCCAGCAGCTTTACAGGTTACGAGCAGTACTTC	CASSFTGYEQYF
few	TRBV5-1	TRBJ1-4	TRBD1	TGCGCCAGCAGATTCCGGGACAGGGGTGCTAATGAAAAACTGTTTTTT	CASRFRDRGANEKLFF
.	TRBV4-1	TRBJ1-2	.	TGCGCCAGCAGCCCCCTCCGCTGGGGCTTGAATTCTTTC	CASSPLRWGLNSF
.	TRBV19	TRBJ2-3	TRBD2	TGTGCCAGTAGTCTAGCGGGAGTGTATACGCAGTATTTT	CASSLAGVYTQYF
once	TRBV18	TRBJ2-1	.	TGTGCCAGCTCATTACAGAGCAATGAGCAGTTCTTC	CASSLQSNEQFF
.	TRBV7-3	TRBJ2-3	.	TGTGCCAGCAGCTTCCTCGGGACCCACACAGATACGCAGTATTTT	CASSFLGTHTDTQYF
.	TRBV11-1	TRBJ2-3	TRBD1	TGTGCCAGCAGCTTGGGCGACAGGGACACGCAGTATTTT	CASSLGDRDTQYF